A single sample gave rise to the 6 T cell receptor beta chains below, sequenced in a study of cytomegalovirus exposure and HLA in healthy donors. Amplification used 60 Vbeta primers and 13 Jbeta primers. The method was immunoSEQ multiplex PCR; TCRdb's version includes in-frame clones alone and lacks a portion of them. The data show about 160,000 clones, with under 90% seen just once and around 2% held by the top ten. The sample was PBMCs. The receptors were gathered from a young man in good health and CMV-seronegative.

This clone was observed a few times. CDR3 protein: CAISEVEGANYGYTF. The CDR3 bases are TGTGCCATCAGTGAGGTGGAGGGAGCAAACTATGGCTACACCTTC. V gene TRBV10-3 combines with J gene TRBJ1-2; D unclear. Trimming cost V 2 bases and J 2 bases, with 12 bases left between them. The germline V gene encodes CDR1 ENHRY and CDR2 SYGVKD. The CDR3 sequence is 15 residues long.

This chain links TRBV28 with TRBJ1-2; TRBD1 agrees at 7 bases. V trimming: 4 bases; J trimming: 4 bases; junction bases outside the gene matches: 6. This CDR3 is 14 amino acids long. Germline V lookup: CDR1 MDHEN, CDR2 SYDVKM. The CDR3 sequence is CASSSATGPYGYTF. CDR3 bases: TGTGCCAGCAGTTCCGCGACAGGGCCCTATGGCTACACCTTC.

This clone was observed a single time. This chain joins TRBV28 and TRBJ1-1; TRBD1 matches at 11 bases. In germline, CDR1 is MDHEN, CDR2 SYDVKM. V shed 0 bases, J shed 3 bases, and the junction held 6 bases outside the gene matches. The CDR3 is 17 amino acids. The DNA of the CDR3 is TGTGCCAGCAGTTTATGGGCTAGGGACAGGGGGTACACTGAAGCTTTCTTT. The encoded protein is CASSLWARDRGYTEAFF.

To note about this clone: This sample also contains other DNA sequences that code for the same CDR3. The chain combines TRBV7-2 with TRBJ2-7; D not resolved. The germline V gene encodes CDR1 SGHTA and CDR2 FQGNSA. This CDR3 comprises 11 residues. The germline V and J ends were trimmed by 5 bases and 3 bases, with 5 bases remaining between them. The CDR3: CASSPSYEQYF. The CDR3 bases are TGTGCCAGCAGCCCTAGCTACGAGCAGTACTTC.

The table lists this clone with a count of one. The CDR3 nucleotides read TGTGCCAGCAGCTTAGGCAGCGGGGGGGCGGGAACAGATACGCAGTATTTT. Translation: CASSLGSGGAGTDTQYF. The chain is built from TRBV5-4 and TRBJ2-3; TRBD2 matches at 10 bases. The junction had 9 bases not matched to a gene; V was cut back by 2 bases and J by 3 bases. Germline V gene sequence: CDR1 SGHNT, CDR2 YYREEE (reference sequence). The CDR3 runs to 17 residues.

CDR3 in DNA: TGTGCCAGCAGCGACGGACAGCTGCAACAGTATTTT. Translating it yields CASSDGQLQQYF. V and J are TRBV9 and TRBJ2-3; D possibly corresponds to TRBD1 (6 bases). The CDR3 covers 12 residues. Germline V gene lookup returns CDR1 SGDLS and CDR2 YYNGEE. V gave up 3 bases and J gave up 12 bases, with 14 bases separating them.